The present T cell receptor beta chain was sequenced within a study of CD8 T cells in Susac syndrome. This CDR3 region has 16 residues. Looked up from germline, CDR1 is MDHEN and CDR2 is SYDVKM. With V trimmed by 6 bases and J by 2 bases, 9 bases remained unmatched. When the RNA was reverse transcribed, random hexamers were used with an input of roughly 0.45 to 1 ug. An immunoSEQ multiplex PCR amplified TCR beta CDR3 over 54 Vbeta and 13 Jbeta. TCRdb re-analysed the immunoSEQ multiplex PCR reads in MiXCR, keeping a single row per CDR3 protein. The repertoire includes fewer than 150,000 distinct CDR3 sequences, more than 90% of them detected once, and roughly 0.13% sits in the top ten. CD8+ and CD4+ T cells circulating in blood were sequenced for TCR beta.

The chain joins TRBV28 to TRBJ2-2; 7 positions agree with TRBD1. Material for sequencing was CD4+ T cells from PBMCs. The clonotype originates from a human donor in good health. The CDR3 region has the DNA TGTGCCAGCAGCCAACAGGGGAAGGCTAACACCGGGGAGCTGTTTTTT. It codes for CASSQQGKANTGELFF.